The T cell receptor (beta chain) described here comes from a study of cytomegalovirus exposure and HLA in healthy donors. General study findings and limits: In vitro confirmation showed a few CMV-associated chains to be CMV antigen specific.

Primers for the PCR totalled 60 Vbeta and 13 Jbeta. This table comes from immunoSEQ multiplex PCR, and its TCRdb copy is limited to in-frame clones, with some not included. The sample contains 100,000 to 150,000 clones, approximately 75% of which appear only once. This CDR3 region has 14 residues. This clone appeared once. As yet, its antigen is unknown. V is TRBV21-1 and J is TRBJ2-1; the D segment call TRBD1 is taken from the table without a DNA check. TRBV21-1 is a documented pseudogene. This sequence originates from a woman aged 40-49 years in good health and CMV-seropositive. The specimen was PBMCs. CDR3 sequence: CASSPKGAYNEQFF. The CDR3, as DNA: TGTGCCAGCAGCCCGAAGGGGGCCTACAATGAGCAGTTCTTC.